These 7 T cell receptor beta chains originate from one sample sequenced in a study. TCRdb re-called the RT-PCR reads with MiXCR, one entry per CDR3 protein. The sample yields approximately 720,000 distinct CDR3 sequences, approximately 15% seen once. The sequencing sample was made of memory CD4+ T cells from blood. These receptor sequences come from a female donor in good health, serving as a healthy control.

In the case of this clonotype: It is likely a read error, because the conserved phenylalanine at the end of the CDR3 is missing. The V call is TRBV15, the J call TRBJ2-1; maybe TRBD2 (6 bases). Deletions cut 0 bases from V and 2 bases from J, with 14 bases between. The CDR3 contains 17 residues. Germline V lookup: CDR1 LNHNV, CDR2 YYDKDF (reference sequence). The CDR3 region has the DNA TGTGCCACCAGCAGAGATTCGTTCGGGGAGGCCTACAATGAGCAGTTCCTC. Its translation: CATSRDSFGEAYNEQFL.

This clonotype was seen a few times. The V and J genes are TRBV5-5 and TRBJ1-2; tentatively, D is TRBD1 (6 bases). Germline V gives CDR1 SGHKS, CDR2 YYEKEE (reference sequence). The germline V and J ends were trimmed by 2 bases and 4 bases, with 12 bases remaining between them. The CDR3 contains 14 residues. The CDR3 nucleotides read TGTGCCAGCAGCTTACCAGGGGTGGGCTATGGCTACACCTTC. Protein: CASSLPGVGYGYTF.

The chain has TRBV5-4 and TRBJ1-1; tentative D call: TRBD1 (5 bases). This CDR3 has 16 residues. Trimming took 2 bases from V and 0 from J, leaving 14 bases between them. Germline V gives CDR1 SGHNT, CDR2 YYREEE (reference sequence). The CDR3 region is CASSLGPGQMNTEAFF. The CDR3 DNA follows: TGTGCCAGCAGCTTAGGGCCAGGGCAAATGAACACTGAAGCTTTCTTT.

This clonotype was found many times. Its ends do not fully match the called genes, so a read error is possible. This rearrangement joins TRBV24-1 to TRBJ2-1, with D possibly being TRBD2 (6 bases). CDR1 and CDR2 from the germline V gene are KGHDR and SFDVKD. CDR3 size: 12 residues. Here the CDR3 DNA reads TGTGCCACCAGTGATTCTCAGGGACTGGCAACTTTC. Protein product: CATSDSQGLATF.

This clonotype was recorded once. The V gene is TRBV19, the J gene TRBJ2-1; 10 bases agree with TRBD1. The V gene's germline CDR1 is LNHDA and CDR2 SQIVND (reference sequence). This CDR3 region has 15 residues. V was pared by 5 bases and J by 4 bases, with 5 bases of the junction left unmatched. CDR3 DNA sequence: TGTGCCAGTAGTGAGAGGGGACAGGGGTACAATGAGCAGTTCTTC. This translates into CASSERGQGYNEQFF. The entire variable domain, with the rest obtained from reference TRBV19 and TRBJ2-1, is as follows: DGGITQSPKYLFRKEGQNVTLSCEQNLNHDAMYWYRQDPGQGLRLIYYSQIVNDFQKGDIAEGYSVSREKKESFPLTVTSAQKNPTAFYLCASSERGQGYNEQFFGPGTRLTVL.

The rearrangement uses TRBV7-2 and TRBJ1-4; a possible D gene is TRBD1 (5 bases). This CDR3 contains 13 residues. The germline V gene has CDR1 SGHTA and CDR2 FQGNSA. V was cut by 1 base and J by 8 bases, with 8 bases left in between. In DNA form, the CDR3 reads TGTGCCAGCAGCTTAGAAAGGGGAGAAAAACTGTTTTTT. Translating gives CASSLERGEKLFF.

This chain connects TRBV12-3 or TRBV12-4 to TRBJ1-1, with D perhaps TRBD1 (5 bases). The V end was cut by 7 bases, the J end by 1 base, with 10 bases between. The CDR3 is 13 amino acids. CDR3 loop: CASKQTGNTEAFF. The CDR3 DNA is TGTGCCAGCAAACAAACAGGGAACACTGAAGCTTTCTTT.